This paragraph covers one T cell receptor beta chain sequence. The CDR3 length is 12 residues. V was clipped by 2 bases and J by 6 bases, with 8 bases between them. CDR1 KGHSH and CDR2 LQKENI come from the germline V gene. The source of the sample is a study of blood T cell repertoires in COVID-19. Generated by immunoSEQ multiplex PCR, the TCRdb table keeps only in-frame clones and is missing some. The sample comprises under 250,000 clones, under 90% of which are singletons, and 5.5% to 6.5% rests with the top ten. Sequenced sample: peripheral blood. This chain connects TRBV18 to TRBJ2-7; D not certain. The clonotype was recovered from a man aged 60 to 75 who had recovered from COVID-19. CDR3 sequence reads: CASSPRDGEQYF. As DNA, the CDR3 is TGTGCCAGCTCACCAAGAGATGGCGAGCAGTACTTC. Variable domain in full (rest from reference TRBV18 and TRBJ2-7): NAGVMQNPRHLVRRRGQEARLRCSPMKGHSHVYWYRQLPEEGLKFMVYLQKENIIDESGMPKERFSAEFPKEGPSILRIQQVVRGDSAAYFCASSPRDGEQYFGPGTRLTVT.